The sequence of this T cell receptor beta chain was determined in a study of Graves' ophthalmopathy and Graves' hyperthyroidism. General observations from the study: Blood also held most thyroid clonotypes expanded above 0.001 frequency. Built on 13 signatures, a model told ophthalmopathy apart from stable hyperthyroidism with roughly 88% sensitivity and 75% to 82% specificity.

This clonotype has a count of ten or more. Its antigen is not known. Among the hyperthyroidism patients, all were newly diagnosed, aged 18 to 65, with under 2 months' duration. The study excluded patients with other autoimmune diseases, uncontrolled infections, pregnancy or lactation. This CDR3 is built from 17 residues. The germline V gene has CDR1 SGHVS and CDR2 FNYEAQ. V shed 1 base and J 0 bases; nucleotides not matched to a gene: 2. CDR3 regions of TCR beta were amplified from RNA transcripts. Second-round multiplex PCR followed a first-round RT-PCR using HTBI primers. TCRdb called the multiplex PCR reads again in MiXCR, with one record for every CDR3 protein. The table has about 1.1 million distinct CDR3 sequences, about 38% seen once.

The receptor comes from an adult man with Graves' hyperthyroidism. V is TRBV7-6 and J is TRBJ2-6; 8 positions match TRBD1. Sequenced material: peripheral blood or thyroid tissue (not recorded which). The CDR3 region has the DNA TGTGCCAGCAGCTTAGGGACAGGGACCTCTGGGGCCAACGTCCTGACTTTC. It codes for CASSLGTGTSGANVLTF. The variable domain in full, completed from reference TRBV7-6 and TRBJ2-6, reads GAGVSQSPRYKVTKRGQDVALRCDPISGHVSLYWYRQALGQGPEFLTYFNYEAQQDKSGLPNDRFSAERPEGSISTLTIQRTEQRDSAMYRCASSLGTGTSGANVLTFGAGSRLTVL.